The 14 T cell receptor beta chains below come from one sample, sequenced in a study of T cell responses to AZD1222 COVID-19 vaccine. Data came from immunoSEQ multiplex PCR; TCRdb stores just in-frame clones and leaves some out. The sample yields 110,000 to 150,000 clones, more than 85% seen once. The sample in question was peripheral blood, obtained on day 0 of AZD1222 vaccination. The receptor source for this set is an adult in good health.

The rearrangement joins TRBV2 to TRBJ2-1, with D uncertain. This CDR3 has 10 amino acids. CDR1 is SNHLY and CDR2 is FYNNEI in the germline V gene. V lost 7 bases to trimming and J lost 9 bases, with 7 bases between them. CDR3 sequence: CASKKVEQFF. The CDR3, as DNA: TGTGCCAGCAAGAAGGTTGAGCAGTTCTTC.

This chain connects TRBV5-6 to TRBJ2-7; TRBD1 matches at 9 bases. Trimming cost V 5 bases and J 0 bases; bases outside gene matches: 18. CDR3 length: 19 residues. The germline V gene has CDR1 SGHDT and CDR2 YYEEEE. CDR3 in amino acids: CASRLRGTGTLVSSYEQYF. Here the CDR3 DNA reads TGTGCCAGCAGATTGCGGGGGACAGGGACTTTAGTCAGCTCCTACGAGCAGTACTTC.

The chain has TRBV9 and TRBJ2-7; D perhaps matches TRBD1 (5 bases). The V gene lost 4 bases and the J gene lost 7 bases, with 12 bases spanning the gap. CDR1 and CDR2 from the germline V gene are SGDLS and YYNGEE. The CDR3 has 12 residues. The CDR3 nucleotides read TGTGCCAGCAGCAAGGACCACAGGGAGCAGTACTTC. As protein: CASSKDHREQYF.

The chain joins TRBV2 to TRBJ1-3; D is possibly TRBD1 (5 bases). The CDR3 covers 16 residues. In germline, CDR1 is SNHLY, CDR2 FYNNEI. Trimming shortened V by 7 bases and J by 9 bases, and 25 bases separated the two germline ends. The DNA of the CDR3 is TGTGCCAGCAACGCTCCCGGGGCCGGGTACCGAGGCACCATATATTTT. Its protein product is CASNAPGAGYRGTIYF.

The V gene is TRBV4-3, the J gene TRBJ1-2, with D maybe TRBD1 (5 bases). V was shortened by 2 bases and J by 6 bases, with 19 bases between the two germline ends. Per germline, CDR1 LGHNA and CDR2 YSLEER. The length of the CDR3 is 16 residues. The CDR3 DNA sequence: TGCGCCAGCAGCCAATCCCACCGGTGGGGGAGAGATGGCTACACCTTC. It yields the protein CASSQSHRWGRDGYTF.

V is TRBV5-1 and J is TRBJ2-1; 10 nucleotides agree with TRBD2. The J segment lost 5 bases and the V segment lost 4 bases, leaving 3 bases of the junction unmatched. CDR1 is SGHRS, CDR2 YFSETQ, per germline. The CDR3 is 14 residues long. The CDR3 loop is CASSITSGNNEQFF. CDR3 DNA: TGCGCCAGCAGCATTACTAGCGGGAACAATGAGCAGTTCTTC.

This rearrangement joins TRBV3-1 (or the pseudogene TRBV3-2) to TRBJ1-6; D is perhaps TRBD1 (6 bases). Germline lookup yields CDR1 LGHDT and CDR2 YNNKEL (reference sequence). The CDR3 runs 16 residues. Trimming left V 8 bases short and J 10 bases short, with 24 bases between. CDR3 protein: CASSYSLGAPGSPLHF. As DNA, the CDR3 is TGTGCCAGCTCCTACAGTCTGGGGGCCCCAGGGTCACCCCTCCACTTT.

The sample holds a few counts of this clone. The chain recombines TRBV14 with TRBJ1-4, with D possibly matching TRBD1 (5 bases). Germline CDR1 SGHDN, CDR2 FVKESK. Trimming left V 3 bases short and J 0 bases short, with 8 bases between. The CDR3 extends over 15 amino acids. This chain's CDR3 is CASSQGPATNEKLFF. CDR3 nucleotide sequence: TGTGCCAGCAGCCAGGGACCCGCAACTAATGAAAAACTGTTTTTT.

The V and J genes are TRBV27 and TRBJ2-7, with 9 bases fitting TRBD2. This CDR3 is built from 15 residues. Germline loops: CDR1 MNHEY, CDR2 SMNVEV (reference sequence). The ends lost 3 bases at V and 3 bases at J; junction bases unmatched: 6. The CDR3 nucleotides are TGTGCCAGCAGTTTGGAAGCGGGGGGTGGCTACGAGCAGTACTTC. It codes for CASSLEAGGGYEQYF.

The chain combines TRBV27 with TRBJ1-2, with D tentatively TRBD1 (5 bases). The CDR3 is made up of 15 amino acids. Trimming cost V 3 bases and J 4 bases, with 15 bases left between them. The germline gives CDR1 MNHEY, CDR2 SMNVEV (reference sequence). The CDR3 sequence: CASSFGAGPPYGYTF. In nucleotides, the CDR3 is TGTGCCAGCAGTTTCGGGGCAGGCCCTCCCTATGGCTACACCTTC.

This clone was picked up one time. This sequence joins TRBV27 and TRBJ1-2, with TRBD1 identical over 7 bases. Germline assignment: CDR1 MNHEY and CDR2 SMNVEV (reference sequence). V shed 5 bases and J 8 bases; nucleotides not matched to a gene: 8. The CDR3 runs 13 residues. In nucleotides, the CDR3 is TGTGCCAGCAGTCCGGACAGGAGCGGCGGCTACACCTTC. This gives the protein CASSPDRSGGYTF.

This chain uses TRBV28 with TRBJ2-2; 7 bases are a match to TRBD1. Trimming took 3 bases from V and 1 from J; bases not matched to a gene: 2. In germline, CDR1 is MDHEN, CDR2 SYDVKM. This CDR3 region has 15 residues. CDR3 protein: CASSFGQENTGELFF. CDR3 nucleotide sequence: TGTGCCAGCAGTTTCGGACAGGAGAACACCGGGGAGCTGTTTTTT.

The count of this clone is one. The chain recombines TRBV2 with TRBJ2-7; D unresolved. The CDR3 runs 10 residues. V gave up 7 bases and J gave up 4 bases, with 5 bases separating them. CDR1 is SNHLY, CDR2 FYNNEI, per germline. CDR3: CASIGYEQYF. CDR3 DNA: TGTGCCAGCATAGGTTACGAGCAGTACTTC.

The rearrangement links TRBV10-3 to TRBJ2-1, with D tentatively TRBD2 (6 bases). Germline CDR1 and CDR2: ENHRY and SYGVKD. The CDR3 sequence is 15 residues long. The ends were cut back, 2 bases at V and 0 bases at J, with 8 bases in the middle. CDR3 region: CAISERETSYNEQFF. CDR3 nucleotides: TGTGCCATCAGTGAGCGGGAGACCTCCTACAATGAGCAGTTCTTC.